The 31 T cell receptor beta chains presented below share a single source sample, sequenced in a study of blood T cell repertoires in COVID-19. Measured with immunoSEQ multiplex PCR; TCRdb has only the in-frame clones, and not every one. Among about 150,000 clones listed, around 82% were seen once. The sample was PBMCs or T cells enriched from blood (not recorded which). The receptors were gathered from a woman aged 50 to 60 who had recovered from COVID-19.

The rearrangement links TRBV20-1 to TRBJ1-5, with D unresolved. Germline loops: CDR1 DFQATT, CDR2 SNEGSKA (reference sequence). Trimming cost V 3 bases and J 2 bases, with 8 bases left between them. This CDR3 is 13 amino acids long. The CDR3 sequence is CSASMGGNQPQHF. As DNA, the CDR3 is TGCAGTGCTAGTATGGGAGGCAATCAGCCCCAGCATTTT.

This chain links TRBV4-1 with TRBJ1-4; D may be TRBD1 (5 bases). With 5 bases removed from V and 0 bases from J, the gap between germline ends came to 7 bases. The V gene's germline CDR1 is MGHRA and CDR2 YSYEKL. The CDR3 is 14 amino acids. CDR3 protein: CASSKTATNEKLFF. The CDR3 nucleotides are TGCGCCAGCAGCAAGACAGCAACTAATGAAAAACTGTTTTTT.

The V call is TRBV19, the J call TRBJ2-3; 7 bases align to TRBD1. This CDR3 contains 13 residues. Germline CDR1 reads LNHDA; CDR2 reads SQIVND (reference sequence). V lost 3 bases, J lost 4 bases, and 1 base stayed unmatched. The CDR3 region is CASSIGTADTQYF. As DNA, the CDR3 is TGTGCCAGTAGTATTGGGACAGCAGATACGCAGTATTTT.

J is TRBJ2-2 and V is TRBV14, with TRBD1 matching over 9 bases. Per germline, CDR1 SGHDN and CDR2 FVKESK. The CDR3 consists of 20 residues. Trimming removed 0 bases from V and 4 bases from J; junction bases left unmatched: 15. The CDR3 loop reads CASSQDSLSPGTGRTGELFF. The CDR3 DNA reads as TGTGCCAGCAGCCAAGATTCCCTTAGTCCCGGGACAGGGCGCACCGGGGAGCTGTTTTTT.

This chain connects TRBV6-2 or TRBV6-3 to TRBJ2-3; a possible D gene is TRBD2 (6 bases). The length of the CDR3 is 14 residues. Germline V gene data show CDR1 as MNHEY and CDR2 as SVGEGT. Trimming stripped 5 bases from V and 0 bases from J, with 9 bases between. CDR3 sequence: CASSPGTSTDTQYF. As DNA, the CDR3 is TGTGCCAGCAGTCCCGGGACTAGCACAGATACGCAGTATTTT.

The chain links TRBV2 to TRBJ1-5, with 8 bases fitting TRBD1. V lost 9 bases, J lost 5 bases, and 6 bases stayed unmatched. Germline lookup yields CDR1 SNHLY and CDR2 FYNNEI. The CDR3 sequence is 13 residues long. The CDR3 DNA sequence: TGTGCCAGGGGGACAGGAGGCCATCAGCCCCAGCATTTT. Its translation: CARGTGGHQPQHF. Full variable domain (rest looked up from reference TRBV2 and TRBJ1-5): EPEVTQTPSHQVTQMGQEVILRCVPISNHLYFYWYRQILGQKVEFLVSFYNNEISEKSEIFDDQFSVERPDGSNFTLKIRSTKLEDSAMYFCARGTGGHQPQHFGDGTRLSIL.

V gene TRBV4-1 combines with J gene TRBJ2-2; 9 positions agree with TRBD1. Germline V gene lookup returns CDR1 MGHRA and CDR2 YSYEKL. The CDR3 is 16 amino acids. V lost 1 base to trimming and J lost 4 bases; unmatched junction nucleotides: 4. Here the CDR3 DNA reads TGCGCCAGCAGCCAAGCACAGGGGGCGGCCACCGGGGAGCTGTTTTTT. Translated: CASSQAQGAATGELFF.

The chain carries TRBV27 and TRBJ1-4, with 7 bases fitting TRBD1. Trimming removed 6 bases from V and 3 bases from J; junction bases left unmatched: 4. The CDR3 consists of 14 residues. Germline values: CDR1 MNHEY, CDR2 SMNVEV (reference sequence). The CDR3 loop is CASSMGQSNEKLFF. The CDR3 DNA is TGTGCCAGCAGCATGGGACAGTCTAATGAAAAACTGTTTTTT.

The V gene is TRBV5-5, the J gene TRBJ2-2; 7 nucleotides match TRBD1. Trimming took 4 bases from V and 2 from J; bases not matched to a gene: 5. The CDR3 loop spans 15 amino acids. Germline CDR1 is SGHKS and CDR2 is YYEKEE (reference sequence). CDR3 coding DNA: TGTGCCAGCAGCCCGACAGGGAGCAACACCGGGGAGCTGTTTTTT. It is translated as CASSPTGSNTGELFF.

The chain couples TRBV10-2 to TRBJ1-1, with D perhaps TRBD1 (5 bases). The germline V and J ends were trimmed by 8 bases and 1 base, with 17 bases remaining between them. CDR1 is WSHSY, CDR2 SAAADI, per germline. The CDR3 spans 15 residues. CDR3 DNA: TGCGCCAGCTGGGCGCAGGGCTCGGGGAACACTGAAGCTTTCTTT. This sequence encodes CASWAQGSGNTEAFF.

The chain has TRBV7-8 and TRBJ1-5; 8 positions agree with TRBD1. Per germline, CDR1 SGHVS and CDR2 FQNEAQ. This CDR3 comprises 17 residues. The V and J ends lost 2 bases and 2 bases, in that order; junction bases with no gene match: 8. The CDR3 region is CASSLPEDREGNQPQHF. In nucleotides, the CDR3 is TGTGCCAGCAGCTTACCCGAGGACAGGGAGGGCAATCAGCCCCAGCATTTT.

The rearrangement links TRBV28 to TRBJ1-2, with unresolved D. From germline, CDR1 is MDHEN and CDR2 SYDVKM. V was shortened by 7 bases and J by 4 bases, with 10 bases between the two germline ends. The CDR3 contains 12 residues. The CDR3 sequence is CASTPRGYGYTF. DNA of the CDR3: TGTGCCAGCACCCCCCGGGGCTATGGCTACACCTTC.

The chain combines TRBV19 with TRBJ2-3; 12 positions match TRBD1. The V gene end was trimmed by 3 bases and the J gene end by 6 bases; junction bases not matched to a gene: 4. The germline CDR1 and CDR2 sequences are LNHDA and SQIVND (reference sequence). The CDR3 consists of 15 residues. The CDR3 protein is CASSMGTGGVDTQYF. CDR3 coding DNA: TGTGCCAGTAGTATGGGGACAGGGGGCGTTGATACGCAGTATTTT.

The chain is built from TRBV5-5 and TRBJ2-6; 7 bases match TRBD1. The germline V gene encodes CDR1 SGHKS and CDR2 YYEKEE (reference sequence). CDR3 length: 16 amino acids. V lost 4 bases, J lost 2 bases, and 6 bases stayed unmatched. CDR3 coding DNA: TGTGCCAGCAGCCAAGAAACAGGGGCTGGGGCCAACGTCCTGACTTTC. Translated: CASSQETGAGANVLTF. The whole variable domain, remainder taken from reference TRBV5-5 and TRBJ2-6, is DAGVTQSPTHLIKTRGQQVTLRCSPISGHKSVSWYQQVLGQGPQFIFQYYEKEERGRGNFPDRFSARQFPNYSSELNVNALLLGDSALYLCASSQETGAGANVLTFGAGSRLTVL.

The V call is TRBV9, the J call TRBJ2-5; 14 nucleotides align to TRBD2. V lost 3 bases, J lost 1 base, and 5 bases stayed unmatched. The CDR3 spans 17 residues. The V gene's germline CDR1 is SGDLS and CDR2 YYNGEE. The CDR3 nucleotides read TGTGCCAGCAGCGCCGGGACTAGCGGGGGCCTCCAAGAGACCCAGTACTTC. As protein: CASSAGTSGGLQETQYF. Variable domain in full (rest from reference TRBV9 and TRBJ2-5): DSGVTQTPKHLITATGQRVTLRCSPRSGDLSVYWYQQSLDQGLQFLIQYYNGEERAKGNILERFSAQQFPDLHSELNLSSLELGDSALYFCASSAGTSGGLQETQYFGPGTRLLVL.

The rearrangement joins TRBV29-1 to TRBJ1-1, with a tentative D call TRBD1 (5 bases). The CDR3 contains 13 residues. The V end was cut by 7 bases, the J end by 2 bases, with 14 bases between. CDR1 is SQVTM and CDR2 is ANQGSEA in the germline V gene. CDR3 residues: CSAQTGHNTEAFF. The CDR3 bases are TGCAGCGCCCAAACCGGACACAACACTGAAGCTTTCTTT.

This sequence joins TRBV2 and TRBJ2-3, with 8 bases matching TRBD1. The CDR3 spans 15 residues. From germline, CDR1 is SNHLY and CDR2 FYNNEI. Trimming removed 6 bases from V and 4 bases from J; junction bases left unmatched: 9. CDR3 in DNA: TGTGCCAGCAGCTCCACAGGACAGGGAGCAGATACGCAGTATTTT. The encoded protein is CASSSTGQGADTQYF.

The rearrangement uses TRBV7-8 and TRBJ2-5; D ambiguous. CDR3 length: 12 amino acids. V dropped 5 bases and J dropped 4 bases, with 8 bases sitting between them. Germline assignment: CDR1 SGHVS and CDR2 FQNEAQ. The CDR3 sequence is CASSQPRETQYF. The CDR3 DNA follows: TGTGCCAGCAGCCAACCCAGAGAGACCCAGTACTTC.

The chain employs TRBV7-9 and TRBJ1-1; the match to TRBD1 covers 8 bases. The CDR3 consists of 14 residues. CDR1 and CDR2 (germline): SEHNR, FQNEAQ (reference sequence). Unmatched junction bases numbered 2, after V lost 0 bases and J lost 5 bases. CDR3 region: CASSLATGETEAFF. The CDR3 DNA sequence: TGTGCCAGCAGCTTAGCGACAGGGGAGACTGAAGCTTTCTTT.

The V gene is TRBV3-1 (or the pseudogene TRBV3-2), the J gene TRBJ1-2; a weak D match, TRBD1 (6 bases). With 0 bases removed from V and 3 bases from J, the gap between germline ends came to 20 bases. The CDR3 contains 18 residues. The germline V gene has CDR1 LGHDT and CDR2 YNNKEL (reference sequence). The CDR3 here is CASSQEGARGVGYYGYTF. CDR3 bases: TGTGCCAGCAGCCAAGAAGGGGCCAGGGGAGTCGGCTACTATGGCTACACCTTC.

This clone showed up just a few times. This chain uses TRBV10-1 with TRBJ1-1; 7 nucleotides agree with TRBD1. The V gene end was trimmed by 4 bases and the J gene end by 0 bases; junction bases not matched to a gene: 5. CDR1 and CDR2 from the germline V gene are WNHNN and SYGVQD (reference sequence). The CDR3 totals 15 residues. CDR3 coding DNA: TGCGCCAGCAGTGCTGCCAGGGGGATGAACACTGAAGCTTTCTTT. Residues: CASSAARGMNTEAFF.

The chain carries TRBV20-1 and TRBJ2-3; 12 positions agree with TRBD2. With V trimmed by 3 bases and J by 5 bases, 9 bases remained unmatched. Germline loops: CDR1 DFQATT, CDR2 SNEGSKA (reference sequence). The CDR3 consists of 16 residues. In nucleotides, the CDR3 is TGCAGTGCTAGTGGTCTAGCGGGGGGGCGGAAAGATACGCAGTATTTT. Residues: CSASGLAGGRKDTQYF.

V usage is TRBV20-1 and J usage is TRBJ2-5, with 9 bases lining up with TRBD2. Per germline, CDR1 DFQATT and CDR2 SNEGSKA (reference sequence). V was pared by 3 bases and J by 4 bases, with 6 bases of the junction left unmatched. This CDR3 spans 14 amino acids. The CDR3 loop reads CSASRAGGPETQYF. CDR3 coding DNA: TGCAGTGCTAGTCGGGCGGGGGGGCCAGAGACCCAGTACTTC.

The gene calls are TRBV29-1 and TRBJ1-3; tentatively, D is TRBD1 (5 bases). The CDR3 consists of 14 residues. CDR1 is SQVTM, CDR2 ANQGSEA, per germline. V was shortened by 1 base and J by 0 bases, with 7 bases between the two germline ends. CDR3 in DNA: TGCAGCGTTGAAGGGGGCCTCTCTGGAAACACCATATATTTT. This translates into CSVEGGLSGNTIYF.

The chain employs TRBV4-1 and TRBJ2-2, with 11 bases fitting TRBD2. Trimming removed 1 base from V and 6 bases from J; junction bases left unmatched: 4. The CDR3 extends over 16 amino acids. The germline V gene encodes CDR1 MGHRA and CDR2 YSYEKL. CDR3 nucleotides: TGCGCCAGCAGCCAAGGGGTACTAGCGGGGGCCGGGGAGCTGTTTTTT. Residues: CASSQGVLAGAGELFF.

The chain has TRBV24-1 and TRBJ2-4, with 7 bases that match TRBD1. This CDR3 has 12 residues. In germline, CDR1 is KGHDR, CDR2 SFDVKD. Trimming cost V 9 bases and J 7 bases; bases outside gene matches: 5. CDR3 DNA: TGTGCCACCCAAGACAGGGCTAACATTCAGTACTTC. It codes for CATQDRANIQYF.

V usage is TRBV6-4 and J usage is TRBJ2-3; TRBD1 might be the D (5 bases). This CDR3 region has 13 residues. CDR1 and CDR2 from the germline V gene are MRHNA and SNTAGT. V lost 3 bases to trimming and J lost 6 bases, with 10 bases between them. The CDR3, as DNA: TGTGCCAGCAGTGAAGGGGATCCGGATACGCAGTATTTT. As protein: CASSEGDPDTQYF.

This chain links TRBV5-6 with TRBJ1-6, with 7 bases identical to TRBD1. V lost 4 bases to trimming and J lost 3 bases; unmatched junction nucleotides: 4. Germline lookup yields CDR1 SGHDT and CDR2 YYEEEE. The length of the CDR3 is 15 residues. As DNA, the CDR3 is TGTGCCAGCAGCACGCAGGGGGACTATAATTCACCCCTCCACTTT. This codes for CASSTQGDYNSPLHF.

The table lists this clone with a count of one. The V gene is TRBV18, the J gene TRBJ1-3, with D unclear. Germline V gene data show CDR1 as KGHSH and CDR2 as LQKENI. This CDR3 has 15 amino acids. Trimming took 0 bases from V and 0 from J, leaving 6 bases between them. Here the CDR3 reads CASSPPPVSGNTIYF. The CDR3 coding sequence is TGTGCCAGCTCACCACCGCCAGTCTCTGGAAACACCATATATTTT. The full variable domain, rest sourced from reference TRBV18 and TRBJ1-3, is NAGVMQNPRHLVRRRGQEARLRCSPMKGHSHVYWYRQLPEEGLKFMVYLQKENIIDESGMPKERFSAEFPKEGPSILRIQQVVRGDSAAYFCASSPPPVSGNTIYFGEGSWLTVV.

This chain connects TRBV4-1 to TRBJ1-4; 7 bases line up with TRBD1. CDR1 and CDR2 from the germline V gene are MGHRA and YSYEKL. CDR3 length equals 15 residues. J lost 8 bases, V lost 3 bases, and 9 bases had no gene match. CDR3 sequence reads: CASSQADRVSEKLFF. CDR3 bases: TGCGCCAGCAGCCAGGCCGACAGGGTTTCGGAAAAACTGTTTTTT.

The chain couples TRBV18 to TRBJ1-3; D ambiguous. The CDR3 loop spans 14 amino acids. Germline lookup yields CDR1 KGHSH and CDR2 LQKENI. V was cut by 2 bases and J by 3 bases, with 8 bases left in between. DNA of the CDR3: TGTGCCAGCTCACCAGTCGCCGGTGGAAACACCATATATTTT. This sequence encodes CASSPVAGGNTIYF. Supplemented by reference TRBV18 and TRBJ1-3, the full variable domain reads NAGVMQNPRHLVRRRGQEARLRCSPMKGHSHVYWYRQLPEEGLKFMVYLQKENIIDESGMPKERFSAEFPKEGPSILRIQQVVRGDSAAYFCASSPVAGGNTIYFGEGSWLTVV.